This T cell receptor (beta chain) was recorded in a study of blood T cell repertoires in COVID-19. Study details: Italy, Spain and the United States were the sources of the convalescent and acute COVID-19 samples. From T cells, B-cell-depleted T cells, or PBMCs came the material, which was cDNA or gDNA.

CDR3 length equals 15 residues. J was trimmed by 5 bases and V by 4 bases; bases with no gene match: 6. Germline CDR1 reads SGHKS; CDR2 reads YYEKEE (reference sequence). In the original workflow: How many nucleated cells were present was estimated from reference gene primer amplification. Produced via immunoSEQ multiplex PCR; TCRdb's table is partial and in-frame only. V and J calls plus clone size are reproduced from that table; the DNA served to infer D and trimming. Of approximately 170,000 clones in the sample, 90% were seen once. This rearrangement joins TRBV5-5 to TRBJ1-4; 9 bases map to TRBD1. The origin of this receptor is a man aged 55 to 70 with active or convalescent COVID-19. Sequenced: peripheral blood. DNA for the CDR3: TGTGCCAGCAGCGGCGGACAGGGGTTCAATGAAAAACTGTTTTTT. Protein: CASSGGQGFNEKLFF.